This TCR beta chain originates from a study of T cell responses to AZD1222 COVID-19 vaccine. The method was immunoSEQ multiplex PCR; TCRdb's version includes in-frame clones alone and lacks a portion of them. This sample carries some 190,000 clones, 85% to 95% of them seen once, and the ten largest clones take approximately 1.8%. About this clone: Its antigen is undetermined.

General study findings and limits: Among vaccine-associated CD4 TCRs, coverage spanned spike, with dominance at 160-218 and 743-854. Seropositive at baseline were only six or seven AZD1222 recipients. The repertoires were collected only after the peak T cell response. Spike-specific TCR breadth and depth rose after two AZD1222 doses.

Germline CDR1 KGHSH, CDR2 LQKENI. Trimming removed 3 bases from V and 4 bases from J, with 15 bases in between. There are 15 residues in the CDR3. The clonotype was recovered from an adult who received the AZD1222 COVID-19 vaccine. The chain combines TRBV18 with TRBJ1-2, with a possible D match to TRBD1 (5 bases). Sample: peripheral blood, taken 28 days after the second AZD1222 dose. The CDR3: CASSPRDGYFYGYTF. The CDR3 bases are TGTGCCAGCTCACCTCGGGACGGCTACTTCTATGGCTACACCTTC. Full variable domain (rest looked up from reference TRBV18 and TRBJ1-2): NAGVMQNPRHLVRRRGQEARLRCSPMKGHSHVYWYRQLPEEGLKFMVYLQKENIIDESGMPKERFSAEFPKEGPSILRIQQVVRGDSAAYFCASSPRDGYFYGYTFGSGTRLTVV.